The entry below describes one T cell receptor beta chain. Antigen unknown. This sample stems from a study of shared clonotypes between healthy human individuals. Study at large: For every donor, three CD4 naive, three CD4 memory, two CD8 naive and one CD8 memory plates were used. Study-level points and caveats: Across a handful of donors, naive CD4 shared about 5%, naive CD8 about 3.2%, memory CD4 2% to 2.5%, memory CD8 approximately 0.4%.

Method: immunoSEQ multiplex PCR; TCRdb's copy keeps in-frame clones and lacks some. Seen here are around 2.1 million clones, roughly 95% observed once, and the top ten hold about 0.13%. The CDR3 is 14 residues long. V dropped 3 bases and J dropped 0 bases, with 7 bases sitting between them. CDR1 is SGDLS and CDR2 is YYNGEE in the germline V gene. Sequencing was carried out using naive CD4+ T cells sorted from blood. Stated subset: CD45RA+ positively selected. The chain has TRBV9 and TRBJ1-3; no definite D call. This TCR derives from a young man in good health. The CDR3 region has the DNA TGTGCCAGCAGCGCCGGCAACTCTGGAAACACCATATATTTT. Translated, it gives CASSAGNSGNTIYF.